This TCR beta chain was obtained from a study of beta chain features in type 1 diabetes. Isolated RNA was reverse transcribed in full, so expressed TCRB transcripts were sequenced. Sequencing used immunoSEQ multiplex PCR; TCRdb keeps in-frame clones, though not all of them. The sample includes 500,000 to 700,000 clones, roughly a sixth seen only once; the top ten take about 0.097%. The CDR3 is 15 amino acids. V trimming: 0 bases; J trimming: 4 bases; junction bases outside the gene matches: 4. The germline V gene has CDR1 MNHEY and CDR2 SVGAGI. The sample comprised naive CD4+ T cells from blood. The chain employs TRBV6-5 and TRBJ2-7, with 9 bases aligning to TRBD1. The clonotype comes from a man between 18 and 29 years old in good health. The DNA of the CDR3 is TGTGCCAGCAGTTACTCGACAGGGGGGCCATACGAGCAGTACTTC. Protein sequence: CASSYSTGGPYEQYF.